The 13 T cell receptor beta chains presented below share a single source sample, sequenced in a study of blood T cell repertoires in COVID-19. Profiling relied on immunoSEQ multiplex PCR, and the TCRdb table lists in-frame clones only, not all of them. The data show tens of thousands of clones, about 73% seen once. What was sequenced was peripheral blood. All receptors derive from a woman aged 65 to 85 with acute or convalescent COVID-19.

The rearrangement uses TRBV6-5 and TRBJ2-7, with 10 bases identical to TRBD2. Losses at the gene ends were 2 bases for V and 3 bases for J; bases not matched to a gene: 7. CDR1 is MNHEY and CDR2 is SVGAGI in the germline V gene. There are 16 residues in the CDR3. CDR3 nucleotides: TGTGCCAGCAGTTACCACGGGGCTAGCGGGGGCTACGAGCAGTACTTC. Translation: CASSYHGASGGYEQYF.

CDR3 in DNA: TGTGCCGGCCGGGACAGGGGAAACAATGAGCAGTTCTTC. This codes for CAGRDRGNNEQFF. V is TRBV7-9 and J is TRBJ2-1, with TRBD1 identical over 10 bases. Germline values: CDR1 SEHNR, CDR2 FQNEAQ (reference sequence). The CDR3 consists of 13 residues. V lost 11 bases, J lost 5 bases, and 6 bases stayed unmatched.

The rearrangement joins TRBV2 to TRBJ2-5; the D gene is possibly TRBD1 (5 bases). The ends were cut back, 2 bases at V and 2 bases at J, with 12 bases in the middle. Germline V CDR1 and CDR2: SNHLY, FYNNEI. There are 15 residues in the CDR3. CDR3 region: CASSEILGRQETQYF. In DNA, the CDR3 is TGTGCCAGCAGTGAAATATTGGGGCGACAAGAGACCCAGTACTTC.

The V call is TRBV20-1, the J call TRBJ2-5; D call uncertain. There are 11 residues in the CDR3. Germline CDR1 is DFQATT and CDR2 is SNEGSKA (reference sequence). V lost 5 bases and J lost 6, with 10 bases in between. CDR3 in amino acids: CSALVPKTQYF. The CDR3 DNA sequence: TGCAGTGCTCTAGTCCCGAAGACCCAGTACTTC.

The V and J genes are TRBV10-3 and TRBJ2-7; 16 bases align to TRBD2. The junction had 8 bases not matched to a gene; V was cut back by 4 bases and J by 5 bases. CDR1 is ENHRY and CDR2 is SYGVKD in the germline V gene. This CDR3 contains 17 residues. Here the CDR3 DNA reads TGTGCCATCAGTGCCGGGACTAGCGGGGGGGCTTTCAACGAGCAGTACGTC. The encoded protein is CAISAGTSGGAFNEQYV.

The gene calls are TRBV9 and TRBJ1-5, with D unclear. V was trimmed by 4 bases and J by 6 bases, leaving 14 bases between them. This CDR3 region has 14 residues. The V gene's germline CDR1 is SGDLS and CDR2 YYNGEE. The CDR3 here is CASSYRAEGQPQHF. CDR3 DNA sequence: TGTGCCAGCAGCTATCGTGCGGAGGGTCAGCCCCAGCATTTT.

This clone was detected a few times. The rearrangement joins TRBV5-4 to TRBJ1-2; a possible D gene is TRBD1 (6 bases). Germline V gene sequence: CDR1 SGHNT, CDR2 YYREEE (reference sequence). The length of the CDR3 is 14 residues. V lost 0 bases and J 4 bases, leaving 10 bases between the germline ends. In DNA form, the CDR3 reads TGTGCCAGCAGCTTGGCCACAGGGAGCTATGGCTACACCTTC. The encoded protein is CASSLATGSYGYTF.

The DNA of the CDR3 is TGTGCCAGCAGCCCCACAGGGTATTATGGCTACACCTTC. Its translation: CASSPTGYYGYTF. The chain employs TRBV27 and TRBJ1-2; TRBD1 might be the D (6 bases). Trimming left V 6 bases short and J 5 bases short, with 13 bases between. Germline lookup yields CDR1 MNHEY and CDR2 SMNVEV (reference sequence). The CDR3 length is 13 residues.

This chain links TRBV6-5 with TRBJ1-4; the match to TRBD1 covers 7 bases. The germline gives CDR1 MNHEY, CDR2 SVGAGI. V lost 5 bases and J lost 2; bases outside the gene matches: 2. This CDR3 has 14 amino acids. CDR3 DNA sequence: TGTGCCAGCAGTATACAGGGGACTAATGAAAAACTGTTTTTT. It encodes CASSIQGTNEKLFF.

This chain joins TRBV24-1 and TRBJ2-1, with TRBD2 as a possible D gene (6 bases). V was pared by 4 bases and J by 6 bases, with 18 bases between. This CDR3 has 16 residues. CDR1 and CDR2 (germline): KGHDR, SFDVKD. CDR3 protein: CATSDPGRVGGNEQFF. CDR3 coding DNA: TGTGCCACCAGTGACCCAGGCCGGGTCGGGGGCAATGAGCAGTTCTTC.

The CDR3 is CASSLELKETQYF. CDR3 DNA: TGTGCCAGCAGCTTGGAATTAAAAGAGACCCAGTACTTC. The genes are TRBV5-6 and TRBJ2-5; no reliable D call. The germline V gene has CDR1 SGHDT and CDR2 YYEEEE. The CDR3 loop spans 13 amino acids. V lost 0 bases to trimming and J lost 3 bases, with 6 bases between them.

J is TRBJ2-5 and V is TRBV6-2 or TRBV6-3; 7 positions match TRBD2. The CDR3 extends over 14 amino acids. The V gene's germline CDR1 is MNHEY and CDR2 SVGEGT. Trimming cost V 5 bases and J 7 bases; bases outside gene matches: 10. The CDR3 bases are TGTGCCAGCAGTCCCGGGGGAGGGAAAGTGACCCAGTACTTC. It encodes CASSPGGGKVTQYF.

The chain couples TRBV27 to TRBJ2-3; 8 bases map to TRBD1. Germline V gene data show CDR1 as MNHEY and CDR2 as SMNVEV (reference sequence). V shed 2 bases and J 1 base; nucleotides not matched to a gene: 2. The CDR3 totals 15 residues. The CDR3 loop reads CASSLEDRGTDTQYF. The CDR3 nucleotides read TGTGCCAGCAGTTTAGAGGACAGGGGCACAGATACGCAGTATTTT.